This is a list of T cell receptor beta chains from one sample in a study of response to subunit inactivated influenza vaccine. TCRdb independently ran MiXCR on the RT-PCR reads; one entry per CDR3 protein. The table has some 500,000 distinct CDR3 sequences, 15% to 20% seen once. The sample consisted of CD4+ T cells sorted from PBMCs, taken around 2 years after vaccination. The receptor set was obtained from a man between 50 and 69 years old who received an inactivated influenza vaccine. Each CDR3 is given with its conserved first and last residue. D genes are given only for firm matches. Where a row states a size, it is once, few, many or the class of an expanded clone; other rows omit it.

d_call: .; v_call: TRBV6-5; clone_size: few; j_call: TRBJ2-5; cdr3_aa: CASSYPTEGWEETQYF; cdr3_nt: TGTGCCAGCAGTTACCCTACCGAGGGGTGGGAAGAGACCCAGTACTTC
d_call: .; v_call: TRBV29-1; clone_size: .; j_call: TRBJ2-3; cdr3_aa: CSVVVLGGPDTQYF; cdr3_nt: TGCAGCGTTGTGGTACTAGGGGGTCCAGATACGCAGTATTTT
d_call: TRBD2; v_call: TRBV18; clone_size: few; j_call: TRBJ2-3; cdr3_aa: CASSRLAGEASTDTQYF; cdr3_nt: TGTGCCAGCTCACGACTAGCGGGGGAGGCAAGCACAGATACGCAGTATTTT
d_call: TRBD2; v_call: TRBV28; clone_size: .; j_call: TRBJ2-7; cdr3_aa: CASSFGGRAIYEQYF; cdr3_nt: TGTGCCAGCAGTTTTGGTGGGAGGGCCATTTACGAGCAGTACTTC
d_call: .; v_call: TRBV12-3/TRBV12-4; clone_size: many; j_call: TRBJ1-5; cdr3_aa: CASSLLRGSQPQHF; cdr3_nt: TGTGCCAGCAGTTTATTAAGGGGTAGTCAGCCCCAGCATTTT
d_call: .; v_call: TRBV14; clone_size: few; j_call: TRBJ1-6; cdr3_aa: CASSQWDISNSPLHF; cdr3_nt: TGTGCCAGCAGCCAATGGGACATAAGTAATTCACCCCTCCACTTT
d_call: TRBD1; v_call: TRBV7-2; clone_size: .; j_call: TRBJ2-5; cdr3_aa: CASSKGAGETQYF; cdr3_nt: TGTGCCAGCAGTAAGGGGGCCGGAGAGACCCAGTACTTC
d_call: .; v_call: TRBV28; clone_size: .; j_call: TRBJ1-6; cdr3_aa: CAMGPSRSPLHF; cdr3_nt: TGTGCCATGGGACCTTCGCGGTCACCCCTCCACTTT
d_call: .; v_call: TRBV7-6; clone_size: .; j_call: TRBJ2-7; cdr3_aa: CASSLSGESSYEQYF; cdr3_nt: TGTGCCAGCAGCTTATCAGGGGAAAGCTCCTACGAGCAGTACTTC
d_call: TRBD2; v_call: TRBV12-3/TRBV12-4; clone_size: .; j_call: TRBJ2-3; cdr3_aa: CASKRAGALTDTQYF; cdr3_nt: TGTGCCAGCAAAAGAGCGGGGGCCCTCACAGATACGCAGTATTTT
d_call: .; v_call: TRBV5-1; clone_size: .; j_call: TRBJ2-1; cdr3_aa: CASSLASSSSSYNEQFF; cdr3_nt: TGCGCCAGCAGCTTGGCTTCGTCTTCGAGCTCCTACAATGAGCAGTTCTTC
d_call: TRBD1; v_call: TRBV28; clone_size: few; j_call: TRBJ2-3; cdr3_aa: CASRGTVPTDTQYF; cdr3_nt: TGTGCCAGCAGGGGGACAGTACCCACAGATACGCAGTATTTT
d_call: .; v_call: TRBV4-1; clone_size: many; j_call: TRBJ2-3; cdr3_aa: CASSQVISTDTQYF; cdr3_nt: TGCGCCAGCAGCCAAGTTATCTCCACAGATACGCAGTATTTT
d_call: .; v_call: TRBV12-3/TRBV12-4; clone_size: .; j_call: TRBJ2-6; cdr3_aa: CASSPTGERANVLTF; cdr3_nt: TGTGCCAGCAGCCCGACGGGGGAGAGGGCCAACGTCCTGACTTTC
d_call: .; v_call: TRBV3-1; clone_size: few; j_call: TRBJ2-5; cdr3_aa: CASSQGLGYQYF; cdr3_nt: TGTGCCAGCAGCCAAGGACTCGGGTACCAGTACTTC
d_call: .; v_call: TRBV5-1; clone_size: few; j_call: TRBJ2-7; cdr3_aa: CASSFSARAGTPYEQYF; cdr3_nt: TGCGCCAGCAGCTTTTCGGCTCGGGCAGGTACCCCCTACGAGCAGTACTTC
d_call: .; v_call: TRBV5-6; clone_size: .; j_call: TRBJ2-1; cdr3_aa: CASSSLTGTLGNEQFF; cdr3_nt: TGTGCCAGCAGCAGCCTTACGGGTACCCTAGGGAATGAGCAGTTCTTC
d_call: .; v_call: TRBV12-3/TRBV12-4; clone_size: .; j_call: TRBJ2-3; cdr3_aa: CASSLEARASTDTQYF; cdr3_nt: TGTGCCAGCAGTTTAGAGGCTCGTGCTAGCACAGATACGCAGTATTTT
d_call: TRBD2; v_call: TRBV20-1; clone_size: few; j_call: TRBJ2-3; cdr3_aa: CSARYPSGGADTQYF; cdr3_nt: TGCAGTGCTAGATACCCCAGCGGGGGGGCGGATACGCAGTATTTT
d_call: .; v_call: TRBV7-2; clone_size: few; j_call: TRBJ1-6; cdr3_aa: CASSSGPSNSPLHF; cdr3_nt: TGTGCCAGCAGCTCGGGCCCGAGCAATTCACCCCTCCACTTT
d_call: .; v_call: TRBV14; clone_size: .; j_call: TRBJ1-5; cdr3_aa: CASSQENQPQHF; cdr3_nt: TGTGCCAGCAGCCAAGAAAACCAGCCCCAGCATTTT
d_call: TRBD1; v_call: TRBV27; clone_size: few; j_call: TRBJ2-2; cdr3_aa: CASSLSWTGGRGTGELFF; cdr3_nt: TGTGCCAGCAGTTTATCGTGGACAGGGGGCCGCGGCACCGGGGAGCTGTTTTTT
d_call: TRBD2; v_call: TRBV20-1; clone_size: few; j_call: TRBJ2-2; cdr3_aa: CSANRLAANTGELFF; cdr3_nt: TGCAGTGCTAACAGACTAGCGGCGAACACCGGGGAGCTGTTTTTT
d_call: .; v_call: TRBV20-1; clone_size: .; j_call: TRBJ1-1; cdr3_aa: CSATQGPTEAFF; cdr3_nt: TGCAGTGCGACACAGGGACCCACTGAAGCTTTCTTT
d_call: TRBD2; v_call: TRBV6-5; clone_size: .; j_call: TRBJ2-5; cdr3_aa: CASSYYYIAGQETQYF; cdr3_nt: TGTGCCAGCAGTTACTATTATATAGCGGGACAAGAGACCCAGTACTTC
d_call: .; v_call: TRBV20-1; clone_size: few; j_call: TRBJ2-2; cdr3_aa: CSARDVGTGELFF; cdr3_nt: TGCAGTGCTAGAGATGTGGGCACCGGGGAGCTGTTTTTT
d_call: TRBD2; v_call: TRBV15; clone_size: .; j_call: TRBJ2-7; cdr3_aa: CATSSHSVTAGGFINEQYF; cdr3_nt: TGTGCCACCAGCAGCCATTCGGTCACTGCGGGAGGGTTTATCAACGAGCAGTACTTC
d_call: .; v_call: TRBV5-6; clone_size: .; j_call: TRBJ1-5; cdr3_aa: CASSRLARGIQPQHF; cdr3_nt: TGTGCCAGCAGCAGACTCGCCAGGGGTATACAGCCCCAGCATTTT
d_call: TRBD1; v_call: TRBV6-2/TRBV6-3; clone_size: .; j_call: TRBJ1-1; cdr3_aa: CASTYRTGDSFYTEAFF; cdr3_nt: TGTGCCAGCACCTATAGGACAGGGGATTCTTTCTACACTGAAGCTTTCTTT